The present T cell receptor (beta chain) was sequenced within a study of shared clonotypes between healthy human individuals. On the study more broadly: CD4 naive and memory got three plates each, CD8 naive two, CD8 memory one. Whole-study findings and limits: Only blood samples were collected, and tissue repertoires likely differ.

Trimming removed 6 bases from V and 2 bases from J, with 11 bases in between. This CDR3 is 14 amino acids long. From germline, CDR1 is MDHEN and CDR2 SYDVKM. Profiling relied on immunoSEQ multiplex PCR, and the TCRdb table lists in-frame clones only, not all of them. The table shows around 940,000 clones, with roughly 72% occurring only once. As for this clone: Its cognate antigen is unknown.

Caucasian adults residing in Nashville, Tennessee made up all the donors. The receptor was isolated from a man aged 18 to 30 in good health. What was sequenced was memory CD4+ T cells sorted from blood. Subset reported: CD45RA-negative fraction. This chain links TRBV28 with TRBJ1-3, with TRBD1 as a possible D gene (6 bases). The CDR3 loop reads CASRPGGAGNTIYF. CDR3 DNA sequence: TGTGCCAGCAGACCTGGGGGCGCTGGAAACACCATATATTTT.